This TCR beta chain was recorded in a study of blood T cell repertoires in COVID-19. Comments on this clone: Sequence at one end of the junction differs from germline and may be a read error.

Here immunoSEQ multiplex PCR was the method, and the copy in TCRdb shows in-frame clones only, minus some. In the table there are under 60,000 clones, approximately 87% of which are singletons. This TCR derives from a human donor in a cohort sampled during active COVID-19. The sample was peripheral blood.

The CDR3 region has the DNA TGCGCCAGCAGGTTGGGACAGGCGAACACTGAAGCTTTCTTT. It encodes CASRLGQANTEAFF. The rearrangement links TRBV5-1 to TRBJ1-1; TRBD1 matches at 8 bases. This CDR3 has 14 residues. Germline V gene data show CDR1 as SGHRS and CDR2 as YFSETQ. Full variable domain (rest looked up from reference TRBV5-1 and TRBJ1-1): KAGVTQTPRYLIKTRGQQVTLSCSPISGHRSVSWYQQTPGQGLQFLFEYFSETQRNKGNFPGRFSGRQFSNSRSEMNVSTLELGDSALYLCASRLGQANTEAFFGQGTRLTVV.